What follows describes a single T cell receptor (beta chain). Per the original data handling: Counts of nucleated cells, estimated from reference gene primer amplification, were obtained. Sequenced by immunoSEQ multiplex PCR; TCRdb stores in-frame clones only, minus some. That table furnishes V, J and clone size, whereas the DNA furnished D and trimming. Altogether more than 200,000 clones are present, about four fifths being singletons, with the ten largest covering 8.9%. This sample is drawn from a study of blood T cell repertoires in COVID-19. Study overall: Samples representing acute and convalescent COVID-19 were sourced from the United States, Italy and Spain. Sources were T cells, B-cell-depleted T cells, or PBMCs; the material itself was cDNA or gDNA.

This CDR3 has 15 amino acids. In germline, CDR1 is SGHKS, CDR2 YYEKEE (reference sequence). The junction had 10 bases not matched to a gene; V was cut back by 4 bases and J by 4 bases. The V gene is TRBV5-5, the J gene TRBJ2-7, with 8 bases aligning to TRBD1. The TCR sequence derives from a man aged 80 or over with acute or convalescent COVID-19. Sequencing was carried out using peripheral blood. CDR3 in amino acids: CASSRLRDRIYEQYF. The CDR3 nucleotides read TGTGCCAGCAGCAGACTCCGGGACAGGATATACGAGCAGTACTTC.